Shown below are 5 T cell receptor beta chains from a single sample sequenced in a study of blood T cell repertoires in COVID-19. Assay used: immunoSEQ multiplex PCR; TCRdb lists only in-frame clones, some missing. The sample lists roughly 240,000 clones; 87% were seen once. Sequencing was done on a sample of PBMCs or T cells enriched from blood (not recorded which). The receptors derive from a woman younger than 45 with acute COVID-19.

V and J are TRBV7-8 and TRBJ2-6, with TRBD1 matching 7 bases. J was trimmed by 3 bases and V by 5 bases; bases with no gene match: 13. CDR1 and CDR2 from the germline V gene are SGHVS and FQNEAQ. There are 18 residues in the CDR3. The DNA of the CDR3 is TGTGCCAGCAGCCCAAAGACAGGGTACTCTGATGGGGCCAACGTCCTGACTTTC. Protein: CASSPKTGYSDGANVLTF.

The V and J genes are TRBV3-1 (or the pseudogene TRBV3-2) and TRBJ1-2; D remains unclear. The CDR3 consists of 13 residues. Germline loops: CDR1 LGHDT, CDR2 YNNKEL (reference sequence). Trimming pared 4 bases from V and 2 bases from J, leaving 8 bases between. The CDR3: CASSLAHNYGYTF. In DNA, the CDR3 is TGTGCCAGCAGCCTAGCACACAACTATGGCTACACCTTC.

This clone was counted once. The chain carries TRBV6-5 and TRBJ1-3; D remains unclear. V was pared by 6 bases and J by 0 bases, with 12 bases between. The length of the CDR3 is 15 residues. Germline loops: CDR1 MNHEY, CDR2 SVGAGI. The CDR3 DNA sequence: TGTGCCAGCAGCCAAAGCGGGGTCTCTGGAAACACCATATATTTT. It translates to CASSQSGVSGNTIYF.

Comments on this clone: Other nucleotide sequences from this sample produce the same CDR3. The chain uses TRBV19 and TRBJ1-2; 7 nucleotides align to TRBD1. CDR3 length: 13 amino acids. V was clipped by 1 base and J by 6 bases; unmatched bases: 2. Germline values: CDR1 LNHDA, CDR2 SQIVND (reference sequence). The CDR3 DNA follows: TGTGCCAGTAGTATAGGGACAGGCGATGGCTACACCTTC. Protein: CASSIGTGDGYTF.

This rearrangement joins TRBV25-1 to TRBJ2-2; 7 bases agree with TRBD1. The V gene end was trimmed by 3 bases and the J gene end by 5 bases; junction bases not matched to a gene: 9. The CDR3 runs 16 residues. CDR1 is MGHDK and CDR2 is SYGVNS in the germline V gene. CDR3 sequence: CASSDYVLDRTGELFF. DNA for the CDR3: TGTGCCAGCAGTGATTACGTTTTGGACAGGACCGGGGAGCTGTTTTTT.